This is a list of T cell receptor beta chains from one sample in a study of blood T cell repertoires in COVID-19. Libraries were prepared by immunoSEQ multiplex PCR; TCRdb keeps only in-frame clonotypes and omits some of them. The table records approximately 250,000 clones, 75% to 90% of them present only once. Input material: peripheral blood. These receptors all stem from a man aged 25 to 40 who had recovered from COVID-19. CDR3s include the opening cysteine and the closing phenylalanine or tryptophan. A D gene is named only where the DNA matches it firmly. Clone sizes are given selectively: once, few, many, or a class where the clone is expanded.

>TRBJ2-7|TRBD1|TRBV15|-
CATSYDRGDEQYF
TGTGCCACCAGCTATGACAGGGGGGACGAGCAGTACTTC
>TRBJ2-7|-|TRBV7-6|once
CASSLSLLDEQYF
TGTGCCAGCAGCTTAAGCCTTTTGGACGAGCAGTACTTC
>TRBJ2-3|-|TRBV11-2|-
CASSLGLAADTQYF
TGTGCCAGCAGCTTAGGGTTAGCAGCAGATACGCAGTATTTT
>TRBJ1-2|-|TRBV19|once
CASSIVSRLYGYTF
TGTGCCAGTAGTATAGTCTCCAGACTCTATGGCTACACCTTC
>TRBJ1-6|-|TRBV7-6|-
CASSLVAGAFSYNSPLHF
TGTGCCAGCAGCTTAGTCGCAGGGGCATTCTCCTATAATTCACCCCTCCACTTT
>TRBJ1-4|-|TRBV3-1/TRBV3-2|-
CASIDRTNEKLFF
TGTGCCAGCATCGACAGAACTAATGAAAAACTGTTTTTT
>TRBJ1-5|TRBD1|TRBV19|-
CASTDRDGQPQHF
TGTGCCAGTACCGACAGGGACGGTCAGCCCCAGCATTTT
>TRBJ1-1|-|TRBV19|-
CASSSDRNTEAFF
TGTGCCAGTAGTTCGGACAGAAACACTGAAGCTTTCTTT
>TRBJ2-7|-|TRBV19|-
CVTSPPGSYEQYF
TGTGTCACAAGCCCGCCGGGATCCTACGAGCAGTACTTC
>TRBJ2-2|TRBD2|TRBV11-2|-
CASSRLAGETGELFF
TGTGCCAGCAGCCGACTAGCGGGGGAAACCGGGGAGCTGTTTTTT
>TRBJ1-4|TRBD1|TRBV3-1/TRBV3-2|-
CASSQVTGAGEKLFF
TGTGCCAGCAGCCAAGTTACAGGGGCTGGTGAAAAACTGTTTTTT
>TRBJ2-1|TRBD1|TRBV10-1|-
CASSHYQGANEQFF
TGCGCCAGCAGCCATTATCAGGGGGCCAATGAGCAGTTCTTC
>TRBJ2-1|-|TRBV19|-
CASSLSDSSYNEQFF
TGTGCCAGTAGCCTAAGTGACAGCTCCTACAATGAGCAGTTCTTC
>TRBJ2-7|-|TRBV30|-
CAWSPISGYEQYF
TGTGCCTGGAGTCCCATAAGCGGTTACGAGCAGTACTTC
>TRBJ1-2|-|TRBV6-5|once
CASSYSSNIYGYTF
TGTGCCAGCAGTTACTCGAGCAATATCTATGGCTACACCTTC
>TRBJ1-4|TRBD1|TRBV10-2|few
CASSITGGTNEKLFF
TGCGCCAGCAGTATTACAGGGGGGACTAATGAAAAACTGTTTTTT
>TRBJ2-3|TRBD1|TRBV14|-
CASSQAQGATQYF
TGTGCCAGCAGCCAAGCGCAGGGGGCCACGCAGTATTTT
>TRBJ2-5|TRBD2|TRBV11-2|-
CASSLISGETQYF
TGTGCCAGCAGCTTAATTAGCGGGGAGACCCAGTACTTC
>TRBJ2-3|-|TRBV5-1|-
CASSFRQGEDTQYF
TGCGCCAGCAGCTTTAGGCAGGGCGAAGATACGCAGTATTTT
>TRBJ1-4|-|TRBV4-1|-
CASSQDWTGGATNEKLFF
TGCGCCAGCAGCCAAGATTGGACCGGCGGGGCAACTAATGAAAAACTGTTTTTT
>TRBJ1-1|TRBD1|TRBV11-3|-
CASSSTGQGAGNTEAFF
TGTGCCAGCAGCTCCACCGGACAGGGGGCAGGGAACACTGAAGCTTTCTTT
>TRBJ2-7|-|TRBV7-9|-
CASSPRGTYEQYF
TGTGCCAGCAGCCCCCGGGGAACCTACGAGCAGTACTTC